The entry below gives a single T cell receptor beta chain sequence along with its context. Germline V gene sequence: CDR1 ENHRY, CDR2 SYGVKD. The CDR3 is made up of 14 amino acids. Trimming stripped 1 base from V and 11 bases from J, with 17 bases between. Investigators profiled TCR beta VDJ and CDR3 from genomic DNA template. TCRdb recomputed calls from the reads with MiXCR, one row per CDR3 protein. The sample has some 200,000 distinct CDR3 sequences, around half seen once. These data come from a study of CD8+CD57+ T cells in acquired aplastic anemia. Turning to the study itself: The DNA of sorted CD4+ and CD8+ cells averaged approximately 3.2 ug.

Individuals selected for sequencing had exhibited CD8+CD57+ cell expansion on flow cytometry. The blood sampling took place in patients who had so far received no therapy. The V and J genes are TRBV10-3 and TRBJ1-1, with D unclear. This receptor was identified in a human donor with aplastic anemia. Sequencing was carried out using sorted CD4+, CD8+, or CD8+CD57+ T cells (not recorded which) from PBMCs. The CDR3 DNA is TGTGCCATCAGTGAGTTTCAGGAGACGAGGCCGGCTTTCTTT. Protein product: CAISEFQETRPAFF.